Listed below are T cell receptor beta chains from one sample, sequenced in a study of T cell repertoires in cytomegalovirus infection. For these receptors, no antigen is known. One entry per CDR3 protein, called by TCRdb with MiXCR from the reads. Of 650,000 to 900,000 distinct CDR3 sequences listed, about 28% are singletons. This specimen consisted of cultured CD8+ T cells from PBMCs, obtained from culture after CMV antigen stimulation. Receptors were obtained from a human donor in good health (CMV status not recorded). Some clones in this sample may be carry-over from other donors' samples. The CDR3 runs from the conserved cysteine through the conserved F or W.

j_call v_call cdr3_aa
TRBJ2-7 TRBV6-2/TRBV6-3 CATSGGQGYEQYF
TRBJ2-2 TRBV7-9 CASSGRGGGELFF
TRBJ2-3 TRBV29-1 CSVGLAVTDTQYF
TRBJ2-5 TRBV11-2 CASSLYYQETQYF
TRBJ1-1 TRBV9 CASSVHRGGNTEAFF
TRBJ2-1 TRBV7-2 CASSLMATFGFNEQFF
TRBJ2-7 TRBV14 CASSQGSTGYEQYF
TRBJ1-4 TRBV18 CASSPPATGLNEKLFF
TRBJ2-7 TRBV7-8 CASSGGVSSELSYEQYF
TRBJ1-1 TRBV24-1 CATRSKAGTMNTEAFF
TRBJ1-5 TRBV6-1 CASSVPGAFQNQPQHF
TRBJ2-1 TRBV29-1 CSVDSGASYNEQFF
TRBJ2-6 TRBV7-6 CASSISSPGANVLTF
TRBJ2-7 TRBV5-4 CASSQGGRRLITYEQYF
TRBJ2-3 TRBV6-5 CASSYLGTRAPDTQYF
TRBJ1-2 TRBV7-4 CASSLVLGRNYGYTF
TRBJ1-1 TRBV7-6 CASSIPRNTEAFF
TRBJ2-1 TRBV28 CASSLGQGTLNEQFF
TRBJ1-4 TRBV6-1 CASSLKSWSGGKLFF
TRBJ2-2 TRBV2 CASRDTITGELFF
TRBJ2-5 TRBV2 CASNGGDAITQGETQYF
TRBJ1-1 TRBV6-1 CASRPTVTEAFF
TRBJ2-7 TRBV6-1 CASIQGLKDEQYF
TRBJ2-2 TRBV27 CASQENTGELFF
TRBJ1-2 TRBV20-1 CSAYHPANYGYTF
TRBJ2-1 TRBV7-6 CASSLSGGEWNEQFF
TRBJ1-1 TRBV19 CASRWGEAEAFF
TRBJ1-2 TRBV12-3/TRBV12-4 CASSPGTPVIYGYTF
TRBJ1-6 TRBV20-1 CSARDPREVNSPLHF
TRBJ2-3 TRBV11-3 CASSSSSFPSTDTQYF
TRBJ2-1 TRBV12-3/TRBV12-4 CASSLGRLEQFF
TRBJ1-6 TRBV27 CASSFRGLSPLHF
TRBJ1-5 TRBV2 CASSGDGILIGNQPQHF